This T cell receptor (beta chain) comes out of a study of tumor T cells in aggressive B-cell lymphoma. The assay was immunoSEQ multiplex PCR, and TCRdb's table has in-frame clones only and misses some. The sample records more than 10,000 clones, 80% to 95% being singletons. Losses at the gene ends were 7 bases for V and 3 bases for J; bases not matched to a gene: 3. The germline V gene has CDR1 MNHNS and CDR2 SASEGT. CDR3 size: 13 residues. The sequenced sample was tumor tissue. The sequence derives from an adult with diffuse large B cell lymphoma. This chain connects TRBV6-1 to TRBJ1-1; 9 nucleotides agree with TRBD1. CDR3 sequence: CASTDRGDTEAFF. The CDR3 DNA is TGTGCCAGCACTGACAGGGGGGACACTGAAGCTTTCTTT.